The 27 T cell receptor beta chains below were found in one sample sequenced in a study of human T cells and chemical hapten exposure. The time point here: patch test 1, 2 weeks after DPC sensitization. Treatment denoted: therapeutic diphenylcyclopropenone sensitization with weekly scalp DPC. Using its own MiXCR run on the RACE reads, TCRdb lists one record per CDR3 protein. The sample consists of around 160,000 distinct CDR3 sequences, roughly 15% of them appearing once. Material: whole blood, obtained in connection with sensitization to the hapten diphenylcyclopropenone (DPC). These TCRs come from a woman aged 25 to 45 with alopecia areata. Some clones in this sample may be carry-over from other donors' samples.

This clonotype has a count of ten or more. CDR3 protein: CASSLGAAGNTIYF. DNA for the CDR3: TGTGCCAGCAGCTTGGGTGCTGCTGGAAACACCATATATTTT. The chain links TRBV5-6 to TRBJ1-3; D is ambiguous. The germline gives CDR1 SGHDT, CDR2 YYEEEE. V lost 0 bases to trimming and J lost 2 bases, with 6 bases between them. CDR3 length equals 14 residues.

This clonotype occurred many times. This sequence joins TRBV13 and TRBJ2-3; 7 bases align to TRBD1. In germline, CDR1 is PRHDT, CDR2 FYEKMQ (reference sequence). With 4 bases clipped from V and 5 bases from J, the junction kept 6 bases outside the gene matches. The CDR3 runs 14 residues. As DNA, the CDR3 is TGTGCCAGCAGCTACCGGGACAGAAGAGATACGCAGTATTTT. Translated, it gives CASSYRDRRDTQYF. Supplemented by reference TRBV13 and TRBJ2-3, the full variable domain reads AAGVIQSPRHLIKEKRETATLKCYPIPRHDTVYWYQQGPGQDPQFLISFYEKMQSDKGSIPDRFSAQQFSDYHSELNMSSLELGDSALYFCASSYRDRRDTQYFGPGTRLTVL.

The chain employs TRBV2 and TRBJ2-3; TRBD2 aligns across 10 bases. CDR1 and CDR2 from the germline V gene are SNHLY and FYNNEI. After removal of 7 bases from V and 4 bases from J, the junction contained 11 bases not matched to a gene. The CDR3 has 16 residues. The CDR3 loop reads CASISRSGGPPDTQYF. CDR3 DNA sequence: TGTGCCAGCATAAGCCGTAGCGGGGGGCCCCCAGATACGCAGTATTTT.

This clonotype has a count of ten or more. The V and J genes are TRBV19 and TRBJ2-2; the match to TRBD2 covers 9 bases. The germline CDR1 and CDR2 sequences are LNHDA and SQIVND (reference sequence). This CDR3 is built from 16 residues. J lost 2 bases, V lost 5 bases, and 6 bases had no gene match. The chain's CDR3 is CASSLLTSGNTGELFF. The CDR3 region has the DNA TGTGCCAGTAGTTTATTGACTAGCGGAAACACCGGGGAGCTGTTTTTT. Full variable domain (remainder filled in from reference TRBV19 and TRBJ2-2): DGGITQSPKYLFRKEGQNVTLSCEQNLNHDAMYWYRQDPGQGLRLIYYSQIVNDFQKGDIAEGYSVSREKKESFPLTVTSAQKNPTAFYLCASSLLTSGNTGELFFGEGSRLTVL.

This chain links TRBV28 with TRBJ2-7; D is possibly TRBD2 (5 bases). CDR3 length: 14 amino acids. V lost 3 bases and J 5 bases, leaving 14 bases between the germline ends. Germline assignment: CDR1 MDHEN and CDR2 SYDVKM. The chain's CDR3 is CASSFRGYLNEQYF. DNA for the CDR3: TGTGCCAGCAGTTTTAGAGGGTATCTCAACGAGCAGTACTTC.

There are many counts of this clonotype. CDR3 loop: CASSTRGGSNQPQHF. For the CDR3, the DNA is TGTGCCAGCAGTACCCGAGGTGGTAGCAATCAGCCCCAGCATTTT. The gene calls are TRBV2 and TRBJ1-5; D gene unclear. The CDR3 runs to 15 residues. The V end lost 5 bases, the J end lost 0 bases, and 11 bases lay between the germline ends. Germline lookup yields CDR1 SNHLY and CDR2 FYNNEI.

This clonotype was detected a few times. The V call is TRBV10-3, the J call TRBJ2-3, with 8 bases that match TRBD1. Per germline, CDR1 ENHRY and CDR2 SYGVKD. The ends lost 8 bases at V and 4 bases at J; junction bases unmatched: 2. The CDR3 totals 12 residues. CDR3 bases: TGTGCCATCTCGGACAGGGCAGATACGCAGTATTTT. Protein sequence: CAISDRADTQYF.

The chain uses TRBV6-5 and TRBJ1-3; 9 positions match TRBD1. Losses at the gene ends were 6 bases for V and 4 bases for J; bases not matched to a gene: 7. CDR3 size: 15 residues. Germline V CDR1 and CDR2: MNHEY, SVGAGI. CDR3 in amino acids: CASRLTGGSGNTIYF. CDR3 DNA sequence: TGTGCCAGCAGATTAACAGGGGGCTCCGGAAACACCATATATTTT.

There are a few counts of this clonotype. The J gene is TRBJ2-1, the V gene TRBV7-6; a weak D match, TRBD2 (5 bases). Trimming cost V 1 base and J 4 bases, with 5 bases left between them. Germline values: CDR1 SGHVS, CDR2 FNYEAQ. This CDR3 spans 13 amino acids. Written as DNA, the CDR3 is TGTGCCAGCAGCTTAGTAGCGTACAATGAGCAGTTCTTC. Protein sequence: CASSLVAYNEQFF.

This clonotype occurred a few times. J is TRBJ2-1 and V is TRBV7-9; 10 nucleotides agree with TRBD2. This CDR3 is 16 amino acids long. Germline loops: CDR1 SEHNR, CDR2 FQNEAQ (reference sequence). Unmatched junction bases numbered 6, after V lost 4 bases and J lost 3 bases. The DNA of the CDR3 is TGTGCCAGCAGCTCCCCTCCTAGCGGGAGCTACAATGAGCAGTTCTTC. This translates into CASSSPPSGSYNEQFF.

This clonotype turned up a few times. This chain uses TRBV12-3 or TRBV12-4 with TRBJ2-7, with 14 bases matching TRBD2. This CDR3 region has 17 residues. V lost 5 bases, J lost 3 bases, and 9 bases stayed unmatched. CDR3 coding DNA: TGTGCCAGCAGTCCCAGACTAGCGGGAGGGAAAGTCTACGAGCAGTACTTC. Translation gives CASSPRLAGGKVYEQYF.

This clonotype was seen a few times. The V gene is TRBV10-3, the J gene TRBJ2-7; D is unresolved. CDR3 length equals 14 residues. The ends were cut back, 2 bases at V and 2 bases at J, with 10 bases in the middle. Per germline, CDR1 ENHRY and CDR2 SYGVKD. The CDR3 DNA sequence: TGTGCCATCAGTGAGGGGCCTTCTGCCTACGAGCAGTACTTC. It translates to CAISEGPSAYEQYF.

In regard to this clonotype: At one boundary the junction diverges from the germline segment, which might be a read error. The chain recombines TRBV10-1 with TRBJ1-6, with 7 bases identical to TRBD1. CDR1 and CDR2 (germline): WNHNN, SYGVQD (reference sequence). There are 13 residues in the CDR3. The CDR3 protein is CASSGQGHSSLHF. Written as DNA, the CDR3 is TGCGCCAGCAGTGGACAGGGACATTCATCCCTCCACTTT.

This chain links TRBV6-5 with TRBJ2-7, with TRBD1 identical over 8 bases. CDR3 size: 15 residues. J was trimmed by 0 bases and V by 7 bases; bases with no gene match: 8. The germline gives CDR1 MNHEY, CDR2 SVGAGI. CDR3 nucleotides: TGTGCCAGCACCGCGGCAGGGGGCGACTCCTACGAGCAGTACTTC. Protein sequence: CASTAAGGDSYEQYF.

This clonotype was seen only a few times. The chain employs TRBV7-9 and TRBJ2-7; the D gene is possibly TRBD1 (6 bases). From germline, CDR1 is SEHNR and CDR2 FQNEAQ (reference sequence). The V end was cut by 5 bases, the J end by 3 bases, with 14 bases between. This CDR3 is 14 amino acids long. CDR3 nucleotide sequence: TGTGCCAGCAGCCCGGGACAAGTTAGCTACGAGCAGTACTTC. Translated, it gives CASSPGQVSYEQYF.

In this sample, this clonotype turned up a few times. This sequence joins TRBV6-2 or TRBV6-3 and TRBJ2-6; unclear D gene. The CDR3 has 15 amino acids. Trimming removed 2 bases from V and 0 bases from J, with 5 bases in between. The germline V gene encodes CDR1 MNHEY and CDR2 SVGEGT. CDR3 region: CASSYGLSGANVLTF. The CDR3 DNA is TGTGCCAGCAGTTACGGCCTCTCTGGGGCCAACGTCCTGACTTTC.

This clonotype was observed a handful of times. V and J are TRBV10-2 and TRBJ2-6; D unresolved. The CDR3 has 13 amino acids. In germline, CDR1 is WSHSY, CDR2 SAAADI. V lost 3 bases and J 11 bases, leaving 11 bases between the germline ends. DNA of the CDR3: TGCGCCAGCAGTGAATCGGGCATGTACGTCCTGACTTTC. Protein sequence: CASSESGMYVLTF.

This clonotype was picked up many times. The genes are TRBV7-2 and TRBJ1-1, with D hard to call. The germline V gene encodes CDR1 SGHTA and CDR2 FQGNSA. V shed 5 bases and J shed 10 bases, with 23 bases lying between them. The CDR3 runs to 15 residues. The CDR3 DNA is TGTGCCAGCAGCCCACCTCGCGGGAAAGGGCAAGGAGCTTTCTTT. Translated, it gives CASSPPRGKGQGAFF. Together with reference TRBV7-2 and TRBJ1-1, the CDR3 gives the full variable domain: GAGVSQSPSNKVTEKGKDVELRCDPISGHTALYWYRQSLGQGLEFLIYFQGNSAPDKSGLPSDRFSAERTGGSVSTLTIQRTQQEDSAVYLCASSPPRGKGQGAFFGQGTRLTVV.

This clonotype was seen a handful of times. This chain joins TRBV12-3 or TRBV12-4 and TRBJ1-6; no firm D call. This CDR3 has 14 amino acids. The ends were cut back, 3 bases at V and 5 bases at J, with 8 bases in the middle. CDR3 bases: TGTGCCAGCAGTTTGTGGCAAGATAATTCACCCCTCCACTTT. As protein: CASSLWQDNSPLHF.

This clonotype showed up just a few times. The V call is TRBV7-9, the J call TRBJ1-4, with 9 bases fitting TRBD1. With V trimmed by 2 bases and J by 5 bases, 6 bases remained unmatched. CDR1 and CDR2 (germline): SEHNR, FQNEAQ (reference sequence). The CDR3 is 16 residues long. Here the CDR3 reads CASSLTTGTGNEKLFF. The CDR3 DNA follows: TGTGCCAGCAGCTTAACCACCGGGACAGGGAATGAAAAACTGTTTTTT.

This clonotype has only a few counts. This chain uses TRBV30 with TRBJ2-7, with TRBD1 matching over 7 bases. CDR1 is GTSNPN, CDR2 SVGIG, per germline (reference sequence). CDR3 length equals 15 residues. V gave up 3 bases and J gave up 0 bases; unmatched junction bases: 8. The CDR3, as DNA: TGTGCCTGGAGCCCGGAACAGGGGAGCTCCTACGAGCAGTACTTC. Its protein is CAWSPEQGSSYEQYF.

Turning to this clonotype: The CDR3 does not close with the conserved phenylalanine or tryptophan, likely indicating a read error. This chain joins TRBV29-1 and TRBJ1-1; D remains ambiguous. Germline V gives CDR1 SQVTM, CDR2 ANQGSEA. Trimming removed 6 bases from V and 8 bases from J, with 13 bases in between. The CDR3 covers 11 residues. The CDR3 protein is CSVRRAREAFS. The DNA for the CDR3 is TGCAGCGTAAGAAGAGCAAGAGAAGCTTTCTCT.

This clonotype appeared many times. V usage is TRBV7-9 and J usage is TRBJ1-2; the D gene is possibly TRBD1 (5 bases). The CDR3 length is 12 residues. V was shortened by 5 bases and J by 4 bases, with 8 bases between the two germline ends. Germline lookup yields CDR1 SEHNR and CDR2 FQNEAQ (reference sequence). This chain's CDR3 is CASSPGGYGYTF. The CDR3 nucleotides read TGTGCCAGCAGCCCTGGGGGCTATGGCTACACCTTC.

V usage is TRBV2 and J usage is TRBJ1-6; the D is unclear. The germline gives CDR1 SNHLY, CDR2 FYNNEI. The CDR3 is 12 residues long. V was pared by 6 bases and J by 14 bases, with 14 bases between. Here the CDR3 reads CASSSQDSALHF. The CDR3 coding sequence is TGTGCCAGCAGCTCGCAAGATTCGGCCCTCCACTTT.

V gene TRBV20-1 combines with J gene TRBJ2-7; weak D call: TRBD1 (7 bases). Looked up from germline, CDR1 is DFQATT and CDR2 is SNEGSKA (reference sequence). V dropped 5 bases and J dropped 1 base, with 12 bases sitting between them. This CDR3 has 13 residues. CDR3 sequence (DNA): TGCAGTGCTTTGACAGGGAGGTCCTACGAGCAGTACTTC. It yields the protein CSALTGRSYEQYF.

The chain joins TRBV6-5 to TRBJ2-3; no reliable D call. This CDR3 has 14 residues. With 2 bases removed from V and 1 base from J, the gap between germline ends came to 7 bases. CDR1 and CDR2 from the germline V gene are MNHEY and SVGAGI. CDR3 sequence: CASSYSRGTDTQYF. CDR3 bases: TGTGCCAGCAGTTACAGTAGAGGCACAGATACGCAGTATTTT.

On this clonotype: Its ends do not fully match the called genes, so a read error is possible. The CDR3 loop reads CSVEGTRPFTNTQYF. The CDR3, as DNA: TGCAGCGTTGAGGGGACACGGCCTTTCACAAATACGCAGTATTTT. The V and J genes are TRBV29-1 and TRBJ2-3; maybe TRBD1 (6 bases). CDR3 length: 15 amino acids. Germline V gene data show CDR1 as SQVTM and CDR2 as ANQGSEA.